This T cell receptor (beta chain) appears in the sequencing data of a study of T cells in Graves' hyperthyroidism and ophthalmopathy. Points from the study as a whole: Most thyroid clonotypes with frequency above 0.001 were detected in blood.

RNA transcripts yielded amplified TCR beta CDR3 regions. The HTBI set primed first-round TCR CDR3 RT-PCR. TCRdb passed the multiplex PCR reads through MiXCR, listing each CDR3 protein once. The profile shows fewer than 800,000 distinct CDR3 sequences, about 15% of them singletons. If no ophthalmopathy progression occurred within 18 months, Graves' hyperthyroidism was stable. Thyroid ultrasound and orbital computed tomography, with clinical symptoms and serum thyroxine and TRAb, informed diagnoses. V lost 2 bases, J lost 5 bases, and 16 bases lay in between. The CDR3 runs 15 residues. This clonotype was detected ten times or more. Antigen specificity is unknown.

The TCR was taken from a man between 18 and 29 years old with Graves' hyperthyroidism. This chain connects TRBV12-3 or TRBV12-4 to TRBJ2-7; the D gene could be TRBD1 or TRBD2 (5 bases each). Material: blood. The CDR3 is CASSLPGQGVHEQYF. CDR3 sequence (DNA): TGTGCCAGCAGTTTACCTGGGCAGGGAGTTCACGAGCAGTACTTC.